The source of this TCR beta chain is a study of OX40 agonist ivuxolimab in advanced cancers. To note about this clone: Its antigen remains unidentified.

Excluded were patients having autoimmune disease history or systemic immunosuppression. Study observations and caveats: On average, a greater number of expanded clones characterised CD8+ T cells relative to CD4+. At 0.1 to 3.0 mg/kg and by week 6, CD4+ and CD8+ T cells in the blood had expanded clonally.

The assay was immunoSEQ multiplex PCR, and TCRdb's table has in-frame clones only and misses some. The sample contains tens of thousands of clones, around 90% of which appear only once. The origin of this receptor is an adult with an advanced solid tumor such as melanoma, head and neck, liver or kidney cancer. This sample comprised CD4+ or CD8+ T cells sorted from blood, obtained in a trial of the OX40 agonist ivuxolimab.

The CDR3, as DNA: TGTGCCAGCAGGAGGGGTGGCGAGCAGTACTTC. Protein product: CASRRGGEQYF. The chain couples TRBV7-9 to TRBJ2-7; D is tentatively TRBD1 or TRBD2 (5 bases each). This CDR3 spans 11 amino acids. Germline loops: CDR1 SEHNR, CDR2 FQNEAQ (reference sequence). V was clipped by 6 bases and J by 6 bases, with 9 bases between them.